A selection of T cell receptor beta chains follows, all from one sample in a study of T-cell reconstitution after alpha-beta-depleted transplantation in children. MiXCR, applied by TCRdb to the PCR reads, yields one record per CDR3 protein. Altogether about 250,000 distinct CDR3 sequences are present, about 24% being singletons, with the ten largest covering 4% to 6%. The source was PBMCs, mostly from graft donor cells, collected 360 days after TCRalphabeta/CD19-depleted stem cell transplant. These receptors originate from a female patient aged 2-9 years who had a stem cell transplant for congenital amegakaryocytic thrombocytopenia, so the T cells may come from the graft donor. Each CDR3 is given with its conserved first and last residue. The D gene is left open where the match is weak. The size entry is marked missing in some rows and otherwise reads once, few, many or a size class.

J gene	V gene	D gene	clone size	CDR3 protein	CDR3 DNA
TRBJ2-5	TRBV7-9	TRBD1	few	CASSNDRARQTQYF	TGTGCCAGCAGCAATGACAGGGCCAGGCAGACCCAGTACTTC
TRBJ2-7	TRBV20-1	NA	few	CSASESPWARAELYEQYF	TGCAGTGCTAGTGAATCCCCTTGGGCGAGAGCGGAACTCTACGAGCAGTACTTC
TRBJ2-6	TRBV5-1	NA	few	CASSYETNNVLTF	TGCGCCAGCAGCTATGAGACTAACAACGTCCTGACTTTC
TRBJ2-3	TRBV12-3/TRBV12-4	NA	few	CASSLVVYTDTQYF	TGTGCCAGCAGTTTGGTAGTTTACACAGATACGCAGTATTTT
TRBJ2-7	TRBV20-1	TRBD2	NA	CSARLAGGPYEQYF	TGCAGTGCTAGACTAGCGGGGGGGCCCTACGAGCAGTACTTC
TRBJ2-6	TRBV10-3	NA	few	CAARGGTGANVLTF	TGTGCCGCCCGAGGGGGGACTGGGGCCAACGTCCTGACTTTC
TRBJ1-5	TRBV6-2/TRBV6-3	TRBD1	few	CASSYRDSSPGPQHF	TGTGCCAGCAGTTACCGGGACAGCTCCCCTGGGCCCCAGCATTTT
TRBJ2-7	TRBV20-1	TRBD2	few	CSAVWPSGYEQYF	TGCAGCGCCGTCTGGCCTAGCGGCTACGAGCAGTACTTC
TRBJ2-5	TRBV10-3	NA	NA	CAISESWQGPSQTQYF	TGTGCCATCAGTGAGTCGTGGCAGGGGCCTTCTCAGACCCAGTACTTC
TRBJ1-2	TRBV10-3	NA	NA	CAISVDPYGYTF	TGTGCCATCAGTGTGGACCCCTATGGCTACACCTTC
TRBJ2-2	TRBV29-1	NA	few	CSVAIGSRYTGELFF	TGCAGCGTTGCAATCGGGAGTCGGTACACCGGGGAGCTGTTTTTT
TRBJ2-2	TRBV2	NA	NA	CASTLMVAELFF	TGTGCCAGCACTCTCATGGTAGCGGAGCTGTTTTTT
TRBJ1-6	TRBV7-2	TRBD1	NA	CASSLAGTGGVHF	TGTGCCAGCAGCTTGGCCGGGACAGGAGGTGTCCACTTT
TRBJ2-1	TRBV5-1	TRBD1	NA	CASSPGQGSHNEQFF	TGCGCCAGCAGCCCCGGACAGGGAAGCCACAATGAGCAGTTCTTC
TRBJ2-7	TRBV5-1	NA	NA	CASSRLAAGTYEQYF	TGCGCCAGCAGCCGATTAGCGGCCGGAACCTACGAGCAGTACTTC
TRBJ2-7	TRBV5-6	NA	NA	CASSTHYEQYF	TGTGCCAGCAGCACCCATTACGAGCAGTACTTC
TRBJ1-6	TRBV12-3/TRBV12-4	TRBD1	NA	CASSRAGTGQSPLHF	TGTGCCAGCAGCCGAGCCGGGACAGGGCAATCACCCCTCCACTTT
TRBJ2-2	TRBV27	NA	NA	CASSLSSRGGELFF	TGTGCCAGCAGTTTATCCTCGAGGGGGGGGGAGCTGTTTTTT
TRBJ2-7	TRBV4-2	TRBD1	few	CASSRSSGTGLGEQYF	TGTGCCAGCAGCCGGTCCTCCGGGACAGGGCTTGGGGAGCAGTACTTC
TRBJ2-7	TRBV5-1	TRBD1	few	CASSFSGTVAPEQYF	TGCGCCAGCAGCTTTTCCGGGACAGTGGCCCCCGAGCAGTACTTC
TRBJ2-7	TRBV20-1	TRBD2	NA	CSARGLGGSEQYF	TGCAGTGCTAGGGGTCTGGGCGGGAGCGAGCAGTACTTC
TRBJ2-5	TRBV7-2	TRBD2	NA	CASSLEITGRCETQYF	TGTGCCAGCAGCCTCGAGATCACCGGGAGGTGTGAGACCCAGTACTTC
TRBJ1-5	TRBV4-1	NA	NA	CASSQVPGSNQPQHF	TGCGCCAGCAGCCAAGTGCCGGGAAGCAATCAGCCCCAGCATTTT
TRBJ2-2	TRBV6-6	NA	few	CASRTAGELFF	TGTGCCAGCAGGACAGCCGGGGAGCTGTTTTTT
TRBJ1-6	TRBV12-3/TRBV12-4	TRBD1	NA	CASRYLDRDNSPLHF	TGTGCCAGCAGGTACCTAGACAGGGATAATTCACCCCTCCACTTT
TRBJ2-3	TRBV7-3	NA	NA	CASSLSLGEADTQYF	TGTGCCAGCAGCTTATCGCTGGGAGAGGCAGATACGCAGTATTTT
TRBJ2-3	TRBV20-1	TRBD2	NA	CSEASGADTQYF	TGCAGTGAGGCTAGCGGTGCAGATACGCAGTATTTT
TRBJ2-5	TRBV7-2	NA	NA	CASSLNRQETQYF	TGTGCCAGCAGCTTAAACAGGCAAGAGACCCAGTACTTC
TRBJ2-7	TRBV28	NA	NA	CASSLGGAAYEQYF	TGTGCCAGCAGTTTAGGAGGGGCCGCCTACGAGCAGTACTTC
TRBJ2-4	TRBV7-9	TRBD1	NA	CASSFDRVDIQYF	TGTGCCAGCAGTTTCGACAGGGTTGACATTCAGTACTTC
TRBJ2-2	TRBV2	TRBD2	NA	CASSESGGTGELFF	TGTGCCAGCAGTGAATCGGGAGGGACCGGGGAGCTGTTTTTT
TRBJ2-1	TRBV24-1	TRBD1	NA	CATSDPRDRGNLRLYNEQFF	TGTGCCACCAGTGACCCCCGGGACAGGGGGAATCTCAGGCTTTACAATGAGCAGTTCTTC
TRBJ2-1	TRBV3-1	TRBD1	NA	CASRDRGGNEQFF	TGTGCCAGCCGGGACAGGGGTGGCAATGAGCAGTTCTTC